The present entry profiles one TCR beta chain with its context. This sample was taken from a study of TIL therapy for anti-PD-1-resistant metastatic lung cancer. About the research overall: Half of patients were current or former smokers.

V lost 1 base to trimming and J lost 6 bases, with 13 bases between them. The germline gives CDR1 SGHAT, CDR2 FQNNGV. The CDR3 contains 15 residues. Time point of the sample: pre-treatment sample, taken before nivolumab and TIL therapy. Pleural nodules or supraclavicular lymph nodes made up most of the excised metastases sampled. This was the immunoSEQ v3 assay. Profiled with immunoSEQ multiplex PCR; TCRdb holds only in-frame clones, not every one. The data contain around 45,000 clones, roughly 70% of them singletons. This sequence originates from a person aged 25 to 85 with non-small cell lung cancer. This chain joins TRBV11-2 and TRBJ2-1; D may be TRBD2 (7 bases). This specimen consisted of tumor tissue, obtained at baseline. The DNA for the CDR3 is TGTGCCAGCAGCTTAGGAGGGGGGGCCCCCAATGAGCAGTTCTTC. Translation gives CASSLGGGAPNEQFF.